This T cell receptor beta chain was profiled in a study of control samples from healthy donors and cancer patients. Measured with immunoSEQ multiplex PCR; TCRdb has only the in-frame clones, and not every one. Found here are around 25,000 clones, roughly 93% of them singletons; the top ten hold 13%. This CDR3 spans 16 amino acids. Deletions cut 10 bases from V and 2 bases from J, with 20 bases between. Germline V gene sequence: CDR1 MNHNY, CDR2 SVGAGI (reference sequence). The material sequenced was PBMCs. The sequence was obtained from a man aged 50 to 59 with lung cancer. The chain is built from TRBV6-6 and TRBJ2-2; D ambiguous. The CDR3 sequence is CATTPLGRENTGELFF. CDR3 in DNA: TGTGCCACCACCCCTCTGGGCAGAGAAAACACCGGGGAGCTGTTTTTT.